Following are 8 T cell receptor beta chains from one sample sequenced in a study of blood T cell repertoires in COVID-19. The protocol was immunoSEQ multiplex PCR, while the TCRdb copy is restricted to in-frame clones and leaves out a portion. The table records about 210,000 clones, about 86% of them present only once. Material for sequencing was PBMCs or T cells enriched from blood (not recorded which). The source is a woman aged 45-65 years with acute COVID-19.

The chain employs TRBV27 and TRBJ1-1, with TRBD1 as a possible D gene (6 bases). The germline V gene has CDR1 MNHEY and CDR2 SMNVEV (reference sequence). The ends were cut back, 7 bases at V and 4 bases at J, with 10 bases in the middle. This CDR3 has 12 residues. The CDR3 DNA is TGTGCCAGCAAGGGGGGGAGCACTGAAGCTTTCTTT. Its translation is CASKGGSTEAFF.

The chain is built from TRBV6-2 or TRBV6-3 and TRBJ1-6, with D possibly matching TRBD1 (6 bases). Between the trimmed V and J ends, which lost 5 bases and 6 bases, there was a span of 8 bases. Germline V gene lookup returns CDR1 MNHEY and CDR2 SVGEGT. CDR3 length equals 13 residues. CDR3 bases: TGTGCCAGCAGTGCACAGGGTAATTCACCCCTCCACTTT. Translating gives CASSAQGNSPLHF.

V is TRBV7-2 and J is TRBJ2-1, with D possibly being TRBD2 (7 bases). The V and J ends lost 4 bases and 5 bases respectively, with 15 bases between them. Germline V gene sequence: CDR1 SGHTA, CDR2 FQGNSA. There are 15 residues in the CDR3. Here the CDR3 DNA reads TGTGCCAGCAGCTCCCGGGCGGGGGCGAACAATGAGCAGTTCTTC. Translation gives CASSSRAGANNEQFF.

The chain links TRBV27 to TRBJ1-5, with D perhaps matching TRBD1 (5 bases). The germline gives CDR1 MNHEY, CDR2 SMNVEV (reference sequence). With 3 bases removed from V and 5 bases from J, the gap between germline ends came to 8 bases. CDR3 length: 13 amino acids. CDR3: CASSFGGDQPQHF. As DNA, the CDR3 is TGTGCCAGCAGTTTCGGGGGAGATCAGCCCCAGCATTTT.

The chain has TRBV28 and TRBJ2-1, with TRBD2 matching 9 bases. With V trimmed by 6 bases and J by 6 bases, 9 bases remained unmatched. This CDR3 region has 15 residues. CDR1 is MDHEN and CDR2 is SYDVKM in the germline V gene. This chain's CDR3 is CASSLGGRAPNEQFF. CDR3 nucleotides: TGTGCCAGCAGCCTGGGCGGGAGGGCCCCCAATGAGCAGTTCTTC. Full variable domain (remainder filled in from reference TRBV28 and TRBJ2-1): DVKVTQSSRYLVKRTGEKVFLECVQDMDHENMFWYRQDPGLGLRLIYFSYDVKMKEKGDIPEGYSVSREKKERFSLILESASTNQTSMYLCASSLGGRAPNEQFFGPGTRLTVL.

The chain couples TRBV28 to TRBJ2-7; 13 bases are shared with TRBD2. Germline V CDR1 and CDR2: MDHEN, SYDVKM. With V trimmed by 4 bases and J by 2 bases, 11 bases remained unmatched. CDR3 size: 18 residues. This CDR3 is CASSSGLPGLAGTYEQYF. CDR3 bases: TGTGCCAGCAGTTCCGGCCTCCCGGGACTAGCGGGAACCTACGAGCAGTACTTC.

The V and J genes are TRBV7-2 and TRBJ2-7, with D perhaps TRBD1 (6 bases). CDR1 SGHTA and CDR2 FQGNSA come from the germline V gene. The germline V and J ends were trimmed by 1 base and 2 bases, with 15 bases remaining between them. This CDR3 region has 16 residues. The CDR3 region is CASSLGGRVNPYEQYF. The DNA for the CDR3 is TGTGCCAGCAGCTTAGGGGGGCGGGTGAACCCCTACGAGCAGTACTTC.

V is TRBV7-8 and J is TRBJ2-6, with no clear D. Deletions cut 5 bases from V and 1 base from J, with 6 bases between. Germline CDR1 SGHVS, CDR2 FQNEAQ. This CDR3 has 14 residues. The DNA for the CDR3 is TGTGCCAGCAGCCCCTTGTCTGGGGCCAACGTCCTGACTTTC. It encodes CASSPLSGANVLTF.